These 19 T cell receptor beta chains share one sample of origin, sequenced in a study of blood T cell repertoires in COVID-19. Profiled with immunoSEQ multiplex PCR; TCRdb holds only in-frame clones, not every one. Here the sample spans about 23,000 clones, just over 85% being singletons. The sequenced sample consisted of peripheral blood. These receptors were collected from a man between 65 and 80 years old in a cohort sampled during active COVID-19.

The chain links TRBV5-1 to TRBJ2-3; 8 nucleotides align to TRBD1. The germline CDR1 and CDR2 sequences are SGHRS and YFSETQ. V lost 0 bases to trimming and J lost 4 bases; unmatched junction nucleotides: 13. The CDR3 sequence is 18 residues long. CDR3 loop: CASSLVGFLGQGPDTQYF. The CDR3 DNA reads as TGCGCCAGCAGCTTGGTGGGGTTTTTAGGACAGGGTCCAGATACGCAGTATTTT. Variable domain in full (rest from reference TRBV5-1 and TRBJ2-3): KAGVTQTPRYLIKTRGQQVTLSCSPISGHRSVSWYQQTPGQGLQFLFEYFSETQRNKGNFPGRFSGRQFSNSRSEMNVSTLELGDSALYLCASSLVGFLGQGPDTQYFGPGTRLTVL.

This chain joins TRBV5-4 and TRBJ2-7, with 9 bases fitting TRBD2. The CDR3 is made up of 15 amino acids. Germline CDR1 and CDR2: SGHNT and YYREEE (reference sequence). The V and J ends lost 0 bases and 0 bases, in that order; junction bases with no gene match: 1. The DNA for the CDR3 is TGTGCCAGCAGCTTGGGACTAGCGGTCTCCTACGAGCAGTACTTC. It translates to CASSLGLAVSYEQYF.

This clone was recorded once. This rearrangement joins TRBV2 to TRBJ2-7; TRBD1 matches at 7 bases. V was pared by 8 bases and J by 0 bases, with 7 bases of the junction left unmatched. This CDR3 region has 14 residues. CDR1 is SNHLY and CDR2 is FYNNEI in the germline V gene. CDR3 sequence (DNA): TGTGCCAGCGTGGGCAGGGGGAGCTCCTACGAGCAGTACTTC. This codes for CASVGRGSSYEQYF.

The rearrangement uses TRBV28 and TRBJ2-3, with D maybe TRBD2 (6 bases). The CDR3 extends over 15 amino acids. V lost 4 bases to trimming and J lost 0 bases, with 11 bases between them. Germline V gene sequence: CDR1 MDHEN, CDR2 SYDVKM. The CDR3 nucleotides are TGTGCCAGCAGTTCCGGCGGGAAGAGCACAGATACGCAGTATTTT. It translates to CASSSGGKSTDTQYF.

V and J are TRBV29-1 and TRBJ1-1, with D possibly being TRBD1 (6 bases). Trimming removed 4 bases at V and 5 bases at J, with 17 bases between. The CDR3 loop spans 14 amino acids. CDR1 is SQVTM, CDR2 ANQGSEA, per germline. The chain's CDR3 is CSVGPGGAGTEAFF. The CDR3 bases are TGCAGCGTTGGTCCGGGGGGCGCGGGTACTGAAGCTTTCTTT.

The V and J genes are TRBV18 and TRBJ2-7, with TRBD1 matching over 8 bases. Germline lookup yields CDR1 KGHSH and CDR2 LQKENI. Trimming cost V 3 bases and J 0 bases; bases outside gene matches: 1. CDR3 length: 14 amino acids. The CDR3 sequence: CASSPGQASYEQYF. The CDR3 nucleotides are TGTGCCAGCTCACCGGGACAGGCCTCCTACGAGCAGTACTTC.

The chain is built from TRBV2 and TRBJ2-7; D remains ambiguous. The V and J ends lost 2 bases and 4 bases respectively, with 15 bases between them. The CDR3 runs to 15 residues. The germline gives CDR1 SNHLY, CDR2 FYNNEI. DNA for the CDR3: TGTGCCAGCAGTGAAACGGCGGCTAGTAGGTACGAGCAGTACTTC. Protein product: CASSETAASRYEQYF.

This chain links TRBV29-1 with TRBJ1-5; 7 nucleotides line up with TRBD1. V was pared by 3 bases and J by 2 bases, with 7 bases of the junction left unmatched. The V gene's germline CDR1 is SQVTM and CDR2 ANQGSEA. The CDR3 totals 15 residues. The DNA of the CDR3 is TGCAGCGTTGATTTCGGGCAGGGGGGCAATCAGCCCCAGCATTTT. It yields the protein CSVDFGQGGNQPQHF. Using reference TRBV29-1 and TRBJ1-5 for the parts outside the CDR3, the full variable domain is SAVISQKPSRDICQRGTSLTIQCQVDSQVTMMFWYRQQPGQSLTLIATANQGSEATYESGFVIDKFPISRPNLTFSTLTVSNMSPEDSSIYLCSVDFGQGGNQPQHFGDGTRLSIL.

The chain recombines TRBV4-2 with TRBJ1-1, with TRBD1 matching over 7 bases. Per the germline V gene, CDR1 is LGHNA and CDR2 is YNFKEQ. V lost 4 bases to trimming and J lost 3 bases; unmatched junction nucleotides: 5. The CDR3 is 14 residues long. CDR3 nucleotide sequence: TGTGCCAGCAGCCTAGGGGGCGCAGACACTGAAGCTTTCTTT. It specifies CASSLGGADTEAFF.

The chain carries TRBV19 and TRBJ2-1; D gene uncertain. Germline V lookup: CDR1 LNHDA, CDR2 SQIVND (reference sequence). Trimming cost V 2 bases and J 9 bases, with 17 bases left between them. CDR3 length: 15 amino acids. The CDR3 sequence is CASSISAGARGEQFF. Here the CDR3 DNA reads TGTGCCAGTAGTATAAGTGCTGGAGCGCGCGGTGAGCAGTTCTTC.

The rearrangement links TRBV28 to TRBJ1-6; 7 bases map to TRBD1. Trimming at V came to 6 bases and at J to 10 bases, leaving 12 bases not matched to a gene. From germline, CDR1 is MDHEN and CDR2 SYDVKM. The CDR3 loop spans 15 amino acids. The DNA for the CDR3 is TGTGCCAGCAGATACCGACAGGGTAACGGCTCACCCCTCCACTTT. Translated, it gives CASRYRQGNGSPLHF.

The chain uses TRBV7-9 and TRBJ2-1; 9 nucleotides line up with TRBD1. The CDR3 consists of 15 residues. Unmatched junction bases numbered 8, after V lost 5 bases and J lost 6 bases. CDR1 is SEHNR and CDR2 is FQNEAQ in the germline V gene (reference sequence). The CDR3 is CASSPGQGSFNEQFF. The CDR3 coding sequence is TGTGCCAGCAGCCCCGGACAGGGGAGCTTCAATGAGCAGTTCTTC.

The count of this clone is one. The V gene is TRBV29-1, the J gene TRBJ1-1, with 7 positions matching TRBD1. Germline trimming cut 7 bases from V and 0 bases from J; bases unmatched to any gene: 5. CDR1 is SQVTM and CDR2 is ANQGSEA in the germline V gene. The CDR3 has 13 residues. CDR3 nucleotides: TGCAGCGCCCGGACAGGCGTGAACACTGAAGCTTTCTTT. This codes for CSARTGVNTEAFF.

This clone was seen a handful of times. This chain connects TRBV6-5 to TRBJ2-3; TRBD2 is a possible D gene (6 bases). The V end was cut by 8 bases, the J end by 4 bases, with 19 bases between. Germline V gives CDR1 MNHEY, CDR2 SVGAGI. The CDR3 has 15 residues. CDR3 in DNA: TGTGCCAGCCGAAGAACAGAGCGCGGGGCAGATACGCAGTATTTT. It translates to CASRRTERGADTQYF.

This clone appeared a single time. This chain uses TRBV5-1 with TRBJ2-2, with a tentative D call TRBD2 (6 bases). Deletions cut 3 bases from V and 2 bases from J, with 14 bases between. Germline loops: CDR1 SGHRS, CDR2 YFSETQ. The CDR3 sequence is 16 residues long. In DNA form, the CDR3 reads TGCGCCAGCAGCTGGAGGGCCGAAACAAACACCGGGGAGCTGTTTTTT. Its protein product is CASSWRAETNTGELFF.

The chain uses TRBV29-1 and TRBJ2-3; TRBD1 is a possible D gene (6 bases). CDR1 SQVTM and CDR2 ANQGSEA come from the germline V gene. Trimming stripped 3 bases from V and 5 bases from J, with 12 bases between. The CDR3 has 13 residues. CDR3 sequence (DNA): TGCAGCGTTGAGGGCTCAGGGGAAGATACGCAGTATTTT. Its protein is CSVEGSGEDTQYF.

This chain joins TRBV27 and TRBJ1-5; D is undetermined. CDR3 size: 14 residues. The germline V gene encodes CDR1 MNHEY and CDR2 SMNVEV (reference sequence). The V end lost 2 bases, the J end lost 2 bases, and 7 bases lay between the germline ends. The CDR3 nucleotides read TGTGCCAGCAGTTTACACGGAGGCAATCAGCCCCAGCATTTT. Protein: CASSLHGGNQPQHF.

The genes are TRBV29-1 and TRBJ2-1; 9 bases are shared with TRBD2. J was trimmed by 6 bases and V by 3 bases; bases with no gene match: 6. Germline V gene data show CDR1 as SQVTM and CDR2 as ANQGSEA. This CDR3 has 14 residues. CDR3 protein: CSVDELAGSNEQFF. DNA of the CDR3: TGCAGCGTTGATGAGCTAGCGGGATCCAATGAGCAGTTCTTC.

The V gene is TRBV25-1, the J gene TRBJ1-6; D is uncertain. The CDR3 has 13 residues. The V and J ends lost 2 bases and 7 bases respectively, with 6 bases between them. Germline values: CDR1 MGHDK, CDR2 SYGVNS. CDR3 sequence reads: CASSETRNSPLHF. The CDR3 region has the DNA TGTGCCAGCAGTGAAACTCGAAATTCACCCCTCCACTTT.